This T cell receptor beta chain was retrieved from a study of blood T cell repertoires in COVID-19. On the study more broadly: Samples of COVID-19 (acute and convalescent) were obtained from the United States, Italy and Spain. The analysed material was cDNA or gDNA that came from T cells, B-cell-depleted T cells, or PBMCs.

Authors' data handling: Estimates of nucleated cell counts were drawn from the amplification of reference gene primers. The protocol was immunoSEQ multiplex PCR, while the TCRdb copy is restricted to in-frame clones and leaves out a portion. The DNA gave D and trimming, while V, J and clone size come from that table. Of tens of thousands of clones detected, around 90% appear once; the ten largest clones hold 5.8%. There are a few counts of this clone. In germline, CDR1 is LNHNV, CDR2 YYDKDF (reference sequence). The CDR3 has 17 residues. The junction had 4 bases not matched to a gene; V was cut back by 0 bases and J by 2 bases.

This rearrangement joins TRBV15 to TRBJ2-2, with TRBD2 identical over 9 bases. The TCR sequence derives from a man aged 45-65 years with active COVID-19. Material: peripheral blood. The CDR3 is CATSREQREANTGELFF. The CDR3 region has the DNA TGTGCCACCAGCAGAGAACAGCGGGAGGCCAACACCGGGGAGCTGTTTTTT.